Listed here is a single T cell receptor beta chain. The protocol was immunoSEQ multiplex PCR, while the TCRdb copy is restricted to in-frame clones and leaves out a portion. This table holds 130,000 to 150,000 clones, about 95% found once. The entry originates in a study of control samples from healthy donors and cancer patients. CDR1 and CDR2 (germline): SGHTA, FQGNSA. The CDR3 has 13 residues. V was pared by 5 bases and J by 6 bases, with 7 bases of the junction left unmatched. Material for sequencing was PBMCs. The gene calls are TRBV7-2 and TRBJ2-7; 7 nucleotides match TRBD1. The source of this sequence is a man aged 55-75 years with colorectal cancer. Here the CDR3 reads CASSERTGSEQYF. Here the CDR3 DNA reads TGTGCCAGCAGCGAACGGACAGGTTCCGAGCAGTACTTC.